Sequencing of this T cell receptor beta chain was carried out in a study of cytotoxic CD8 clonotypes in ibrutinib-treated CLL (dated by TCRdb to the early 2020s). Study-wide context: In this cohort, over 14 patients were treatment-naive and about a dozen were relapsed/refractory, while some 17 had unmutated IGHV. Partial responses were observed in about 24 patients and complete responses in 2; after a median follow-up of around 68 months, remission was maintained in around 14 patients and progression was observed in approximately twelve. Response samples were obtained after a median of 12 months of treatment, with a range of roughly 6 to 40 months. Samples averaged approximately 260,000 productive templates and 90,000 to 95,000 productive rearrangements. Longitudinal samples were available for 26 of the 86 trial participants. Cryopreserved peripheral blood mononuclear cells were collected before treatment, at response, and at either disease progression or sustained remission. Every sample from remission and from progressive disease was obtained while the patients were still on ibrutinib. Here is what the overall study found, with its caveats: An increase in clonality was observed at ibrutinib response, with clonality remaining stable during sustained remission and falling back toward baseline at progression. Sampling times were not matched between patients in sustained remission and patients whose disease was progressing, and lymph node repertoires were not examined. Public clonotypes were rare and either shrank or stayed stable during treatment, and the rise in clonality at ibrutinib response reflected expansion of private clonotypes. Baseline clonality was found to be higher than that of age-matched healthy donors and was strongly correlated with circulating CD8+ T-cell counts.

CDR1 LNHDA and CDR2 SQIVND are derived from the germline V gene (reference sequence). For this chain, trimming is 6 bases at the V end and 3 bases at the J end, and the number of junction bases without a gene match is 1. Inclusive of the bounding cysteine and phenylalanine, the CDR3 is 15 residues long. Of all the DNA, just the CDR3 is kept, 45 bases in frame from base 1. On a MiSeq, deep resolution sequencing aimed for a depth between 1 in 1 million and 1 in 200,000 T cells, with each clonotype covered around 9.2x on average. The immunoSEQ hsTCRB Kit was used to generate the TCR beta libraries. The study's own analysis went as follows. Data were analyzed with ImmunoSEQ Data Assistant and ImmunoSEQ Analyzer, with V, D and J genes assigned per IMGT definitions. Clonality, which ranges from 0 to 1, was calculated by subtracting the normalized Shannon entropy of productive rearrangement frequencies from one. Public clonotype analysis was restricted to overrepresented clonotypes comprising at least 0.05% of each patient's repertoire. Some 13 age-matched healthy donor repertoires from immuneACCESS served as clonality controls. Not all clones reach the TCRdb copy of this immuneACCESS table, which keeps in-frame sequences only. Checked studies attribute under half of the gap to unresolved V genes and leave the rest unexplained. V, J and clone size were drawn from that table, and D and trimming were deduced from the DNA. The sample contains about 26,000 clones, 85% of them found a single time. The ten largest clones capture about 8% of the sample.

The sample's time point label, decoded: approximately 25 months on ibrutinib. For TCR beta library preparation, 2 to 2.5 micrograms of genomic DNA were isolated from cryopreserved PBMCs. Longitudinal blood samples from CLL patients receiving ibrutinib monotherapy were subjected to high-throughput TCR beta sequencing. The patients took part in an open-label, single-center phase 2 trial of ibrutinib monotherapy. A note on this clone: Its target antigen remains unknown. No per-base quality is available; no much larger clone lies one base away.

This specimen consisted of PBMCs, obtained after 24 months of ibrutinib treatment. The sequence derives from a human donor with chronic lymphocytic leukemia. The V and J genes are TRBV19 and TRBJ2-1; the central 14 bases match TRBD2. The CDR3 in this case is CASRTSGGGYNEQFF. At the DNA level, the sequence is TGTGCCAGTAGGACTAGCGGGGGGGGCTACAATGAGCAGTTCTTC.